A single sample gave rise to the 20 T cell receptor beta chains below, sequenced in a study of sequential checkpoint blockade in melanoma. The treatment denotes: randomized to nivolumab then ipilimumab (arm A) or the reverse (arm B). The data were produced by immunoSEQ multiplex PCR, yet TCRdb's version contains in-frame clones alone and is incomplete. The sample includes 9,500 to 15,000 clones, roughly four fifths seen only once; the top ten take 7.5%. Here the sequenced sample was CD8+ T cells sorted from blood (inferred from file names), taken from a patient given nivolumab and ipilimumab in sequence. These receptors all stem from a human donor with melanoma.

CDR3 DNA: TGTGCCAGCAGCTACCCCGGGACTCCGAGCTCCTACGAGCAGTACTTC. Translated: CASSYPGTPSSYEQYF. The chain joins TRBV7-9 to TRBJ2-7; D may be TRBD2 (6 bases). The CDR3 is made up of 16 amino acids. Trimming took 4 bases from V and 0 from J, leaving 16 bases between them. Germline assignment: CDR1 SEHNR and CDR2 FQNEAQ (reference sequence).

This sequence joins TRBV27 and TRBJ2-6; TRBD1 agrees at 9 bases. V dropped 2 bases and J dropped 2; count of bases not matched to a gene: 4. Germline lookup yields CDR1 MNHEY and CDR2 SMNVEV (reference sequence). There are 17 residues in the CDR3. The CDR3 nucleotides are TGTGCCAGCAGTTTACAGGACAGGGGAACTGGGGCCAACGTCCTGACTTTC. Residues: CASSLQDRGTGANVLTF.

The chain joins TRBV27 to TRBJ2-1, with 9 bases identical to TRBD1. The CDR3 consists of 13 residues. V shed 3 bases and J 7 bases; nucleotides not matched to a gene: 1. Per germline, CDR1 MNHEY and CDR2 SMNVEV (reference sequence). The CDR3 nucleotides read TGTGCCAGCAGTTTGGACAGGGGTAATGAGCAGTTCTTC. As protein: CASSLDRGNEQFF.

On this clone: The junction and the germline gene differ at one end; a read error may be behind it. Other DNA sequences from this sample encode an identical CDR3 as well. The chain links TRBV27 to TRBJ1-6; D not certain. Germline V lookup: CDR1 MNHEY, CDR2 SMNVEV (reference sequence). The CDR3 has 15 residues. The CDR3 sequence is CASSLSSGGNSPLHF. DNA of the CDR3: TGTGCCAGCAGTTTATCATCGGGTGGTAATTCCCCCCTCCACTTT.

This clone occurred a few times. The chain recombines TRBV10-3 with TRBJ1-4; 9 bases map to TRBD1. J lost 8 bases, V lost 3 bases, and 7 bases had no gene match. The CDR3 runs to 15 residues. The germline gives CDR1 ENHRY, CDR2 SYGVKD. The CDR3 DNA sequence: TGTGCCATCAGTGATCTGACAGGGGGAGTAGAAAAACTGTTTTTT. Translated, it gives CAISDLTGGVEKLFF.

The gene calls are TRBV4-1 and TRBJ2-7; 11 bases align to TRBD2. V lost 4 bases and J lost 2; bases outside the gene matches: 1. The CDR3 runs 14 residues. From germline, CDR1 is MGHRA and CDR2 YSYEKL. The CDR3 loop is CASSLSGGAYEQYF. The CDR3 nucleotides are TGCGCCAGCAGCCTTAGCGGGGGGGCCTACGAGCAGTACTTC.

V is TRBV27 and J is TRBJ2-7; possible D gene TRBD1, 5 bases. The germline V gene has CDR1 MNHEY and CDR2 SMNVEV (reference sequence). V was trimmed by 2 bases and J by 3 bases, leaving 11 bases between them. This CDR3 comprises 14 residues. The CDR3 loop reads CASSLEGEYYEQYF. In DNA form, the CDR3 reads TGTGCCAGCAGTTTAGAAGGGGAATACTACGAGCAGTACTTC.

The chain employs TRBV6-1 and TRBJ2-1; 12 nucleotides match TRBD2. CDR3 length: 14 amino acids. J lost 7 bases, V lost 7 bases, and 5 bases had no gene match. Germline-derived CDR1 and CDR2 are MNHNS and SASEGT. The CDR3 sequence: CASKASGGGNEQFF. CDR3 nucleotide sequence: TGTGCCAGCAAGGCTAGCGGGGGGGGGAATGAGCAGTTCTTC.

The rearrangement joins TRBV7-2 to TRBJ2-1, with 11 positions matching TRBD2. V gave up 5 bases and J gave up 8 bases; unmatched junction bases: 20. The CDR3 is made up of 19 amino acids. CDR1 is SGHTA, CDR2 FQGNSA, per germline. The CDR3 sequence: CASSPRAVLAGVRGYEQFF. DNA of the CDR3: TGTGCCAGCAGCCCCCGGGCAGTACTAGCGGGAGTTAGGGGCTATGAGCAGTTCTTC.

The J gene is TRBJ1-6, the V gene TRBV27; D is unresolved. Germline values: CDR1 MNHEY, CDR2 SMNVEV (reference sequence). The V and J ends lost 1 base and 6 bases respectively, with 10 bases between them. The CDR3 has 15 amino acids. CDR3 bases: TGTGCCAGCAGTTTATGGGGAGCGGTTAATTCACCCCTCCACTTT. As protein: CASSLWGAVNSPLHF.

The rearrangement joins TRBV4-1 to TRBJ1-1, with D hard to call. CDR3 length equals 14 residues. V was clipped by 4 bases and J by 2 bases, with 11 bases between them. CDR1 is MGHRA, CDR2 YSYEKL, per germline. CDR3 sequence: CASSPNGVNTEAFF. The CDR3 bases are TGCGCCAGCAGCCCTAACGGGGTCAACACTGAAGCTTTCTTT.

The V gene is TRBV4-1, the J gene TRBJ2-3; D not resolved. Trimming took 4 bases from V and 1 from J, leaving 9 bases between them. This CDR3 is built from 14 residues. The germline gives CDR1 MGHRA, CDR2 YSYEKL. The CDR3 nucleotides are TGCGCCAGCAGCCTGGCGCTAGGCACAGATACGCAGTATTTT. Its translation is CASSLALGTDTQYF.

The chain is built from TRBV13 and TRBJ1-2; D is undetermined. Germline loops: CDR1 PRHDT, CDR2 FYEKMQ (reference sequence). V was shortened by 0 bases and J by 0 bases, with 17 bases between the two germline ends. CDR3 length: 18 residues. CDR3 sequence (DNA): TGTGCCAGCAGCTTAGGCCGGGGTGTAGGGTCCCCTAACTATGGCTACACCTTC. It encodes CASSLGRGVGSPNYGYTF.

The genes are TRBV28 and TRBJ2-3; D is possibly TRBD2 (6 bases). Germline CDR1 MDHEN, CDR2 SYDVKM. V was cut by 3 bases and J by 4 bases, with 32 bases left in between. This CDR3 comprises 21 residues. DNA of the CDR3: TGTGCCAGCAGTTTCGGGTTTGATCTATTGCTAGCGAAGGAGGGCCCAGATACGCAGTATTTT. Protein sequence: CASSFGFDLLLAKEGPDTQYF.

Of note for this clone: One junction end disagrees with the germline gene, perhaps due to a read error. The V gene is TRBV6-6, the J gene TRBJ2-7; TRBD2 is a possible D gene (7 bases). Germline V gives CDR1 MNHNY, CDR2 SVGAGI (reference sequence). The CDR3 runs 16 residues. This CDR3 reads CASSYAHPGEGGELVF. The CDR3 DNA sequence: TGTGCCAGCAGTTACGCTCACCCGGGGGAGGGGGGAGAGCTTGTCTTC.

The rearrangement joins TRBV10-2 to TRBJ2-1, with 7 bases identical to TRBD2. The CDR3 contains 15 residues. CDR1 is WSHSY and CDR2 is SAAADI in the germline V gene. The trim removed 3 bases at V and 5 bases at J, leaving 7 bases unmatched. In DNA, the CDR3 is TGCGCCAGCAGTGACCCGTCCGGGGGGAACAATGAGCAGTTCTTC. This sequence encodes CASSDPSGGNNEQFF.

The rearrangement uses TRBV28 and TRBJ2-1; 13 bases are a match to TRBD2. CDR3 length: 17 residues. V shed 3 bases, J shed 8 bases, and the junction held 10 bases outside the gene matches. From germline, CDR1 is MDHEN and CDR2 SYDVKM. The CDR3 region has the DNA TGTGCCAGCAGTTTCCAACCGGGACTAGCGGGAAGGGATGAGCAGTTCTTC. It translates to CASSFQPGLAGRDEQFF.

J is TRBJ2-3 and V is TRBV6-5; no definite D call. Deletions cut 7 bases from V and 0 bases from J, with 11 bases between. CDR1 MNHEY and CDR2 SVGAGI come from the germline V gene. This CDR3 is built from 14 residues. The CDR3 loop reads CASTASPSTDTQYF. The CDR3 DNA sequence: TGTGCCAGCACAGCGTCTCCTAGCACAGATACGCAGTATTTT.

V usage is TRBV28 and J usage is TRBJ1-5; 7 bases are a match to TRBD1. From germline, CDR1 is MDHEN and CDR2 SYDVKM. Unmatched junction bases numbered 8, after V lost 5 bases and J lost 1 base. This CDR3 contains 16 residues. In DNA form, the CDR3 reads TGTGCCAGCAGTCCCCGACAGGGAGAAAGCAATCAGCCCCAGCATTTT. It yields the protein CASSPRQGESNQPQHF.

The gene calls are TRBV2 and TRBJ2-5, with 12 nucleotides matching TRBD2. Unmatched junction bases numbered 10, after V lost 6 bases and J lost 5 bases. CDR1 SNHLY and CDR2 FYNNEI come from the germline V gene. There are 16 residues in the CDR3. The CDR3 region has the DNA TGTGCCAGCAGGACCAGACTAGCGGGAGTGGTTGAGACCCAGTACTTC. Translated: CASRTRLAGVVETQYF.